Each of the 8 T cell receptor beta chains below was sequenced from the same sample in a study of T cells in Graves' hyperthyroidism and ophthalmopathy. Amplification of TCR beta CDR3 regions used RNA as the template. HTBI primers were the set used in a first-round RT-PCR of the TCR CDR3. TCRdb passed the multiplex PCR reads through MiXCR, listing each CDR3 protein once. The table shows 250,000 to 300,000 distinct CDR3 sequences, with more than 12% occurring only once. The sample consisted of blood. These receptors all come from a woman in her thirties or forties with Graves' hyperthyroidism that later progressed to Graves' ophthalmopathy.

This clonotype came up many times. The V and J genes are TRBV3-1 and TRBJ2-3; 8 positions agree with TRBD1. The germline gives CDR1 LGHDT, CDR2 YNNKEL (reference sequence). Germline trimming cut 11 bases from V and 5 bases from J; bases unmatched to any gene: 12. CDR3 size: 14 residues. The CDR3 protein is CASQGRGRGDTQYF. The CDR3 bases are TGTGCCTCACAGGGCAGGGGGCGCGGAGATACGCAGTATTTT.

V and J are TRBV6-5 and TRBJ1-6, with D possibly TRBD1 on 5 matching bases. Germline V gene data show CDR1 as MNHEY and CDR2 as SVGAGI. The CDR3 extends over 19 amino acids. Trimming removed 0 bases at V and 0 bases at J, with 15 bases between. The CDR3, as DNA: TGTGCCAGCAGTTACTCGGGGCAGGCTTGGAGCTCCTATAATTCACCCCTCCACTTT. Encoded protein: CASSYSGQAWSSYNSPLHF.

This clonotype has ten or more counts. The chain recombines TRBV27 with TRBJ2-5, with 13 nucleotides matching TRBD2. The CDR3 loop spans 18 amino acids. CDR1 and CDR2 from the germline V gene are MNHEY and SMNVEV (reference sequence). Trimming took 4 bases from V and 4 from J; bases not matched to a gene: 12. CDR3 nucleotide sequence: TGTGCCAGCAGTTCTGGGACTAGCGGGATAGTGAAATTAGAGACCCAGTACTTC. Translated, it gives CASSSGTSGIVKLETQYF.

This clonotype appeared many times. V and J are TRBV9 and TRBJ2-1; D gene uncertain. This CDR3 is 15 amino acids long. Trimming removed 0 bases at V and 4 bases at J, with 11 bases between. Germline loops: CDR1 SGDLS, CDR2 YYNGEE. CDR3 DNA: TGTGCCAGCAGCGTAGTGGCAGGCCCGTACAATGAGCAGTTCTTC. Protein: CASSVVAGPYNEQFF.

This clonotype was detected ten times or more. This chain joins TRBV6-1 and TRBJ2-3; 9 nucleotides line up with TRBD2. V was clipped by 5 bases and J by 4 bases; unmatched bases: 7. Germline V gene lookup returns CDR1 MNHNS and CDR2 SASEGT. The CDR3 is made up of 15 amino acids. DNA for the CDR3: TGTGCCAGCAGTACTTTAGCGGGAGAGGCAGATACGCAGTATTTT. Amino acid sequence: CASSTLAGEADTQYF.

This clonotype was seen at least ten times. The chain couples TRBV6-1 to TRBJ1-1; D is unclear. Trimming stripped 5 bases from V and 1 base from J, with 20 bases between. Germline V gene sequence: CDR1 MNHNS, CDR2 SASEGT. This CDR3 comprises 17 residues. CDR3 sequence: CASSPPPNSRSNTEAFF. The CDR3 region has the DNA TGTGCCAGCAGTCCCCCTCCGAACAGTCGGTCGAACACTGAAGCTTTCTTT.

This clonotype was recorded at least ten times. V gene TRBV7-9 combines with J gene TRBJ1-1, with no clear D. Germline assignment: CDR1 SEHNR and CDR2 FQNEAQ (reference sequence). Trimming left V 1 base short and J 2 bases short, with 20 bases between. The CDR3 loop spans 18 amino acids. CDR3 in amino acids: CASSLVRLFRQGNTEAFF. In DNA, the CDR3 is TGTGCCAGCAGCTTAGTGCGCTTGTTCAGGCAAGGAAACACTGAAGCTTTCTTT.

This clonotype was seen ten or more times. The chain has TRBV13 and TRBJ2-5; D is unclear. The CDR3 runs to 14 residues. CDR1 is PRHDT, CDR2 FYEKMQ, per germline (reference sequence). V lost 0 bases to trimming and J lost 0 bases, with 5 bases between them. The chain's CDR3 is CASSLGRNQETQYF. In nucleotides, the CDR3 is TGTGCCAGCAGCTTAGGCCGCAACCAAGAGACCCAGTACTTC.